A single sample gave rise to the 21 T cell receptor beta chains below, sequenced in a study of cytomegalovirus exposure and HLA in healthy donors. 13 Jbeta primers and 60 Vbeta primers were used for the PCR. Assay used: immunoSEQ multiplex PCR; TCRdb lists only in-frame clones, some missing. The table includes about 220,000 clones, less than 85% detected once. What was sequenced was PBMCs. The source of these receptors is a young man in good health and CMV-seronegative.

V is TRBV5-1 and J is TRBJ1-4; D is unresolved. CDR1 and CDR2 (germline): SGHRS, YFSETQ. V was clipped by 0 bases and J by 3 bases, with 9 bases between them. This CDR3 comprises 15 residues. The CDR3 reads CASSLAGLPNEKLFF. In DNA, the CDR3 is TGCGCCAGCAGCTTGGCAGGACTCCCTAATGAAAAACTGTTTTTT.

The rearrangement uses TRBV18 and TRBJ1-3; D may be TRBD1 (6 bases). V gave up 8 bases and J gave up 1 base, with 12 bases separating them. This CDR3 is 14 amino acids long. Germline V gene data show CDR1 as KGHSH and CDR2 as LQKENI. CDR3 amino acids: CASGNRESGNTIYF. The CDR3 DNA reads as TGTGCCAGCGGCAACAGGGAATCTGGAAACACCATATATTTT. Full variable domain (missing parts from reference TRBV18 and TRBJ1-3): NAGVMQNPRHLVRRRGQEARLRCSPMKGHSHVYWYRQLPEEGLKFMVYLQKENIIDESGMPKERFSAEFPKEGPSILRIQQVVRGDSAAYFCASGNRESGNTIYFGEGSWLTVV.

The CDR3 is CASSTLTAPTDTQYF. As DNA, the CDR3 is TGTGCCAGTAGTACCTTGACAGCACCCACGGATACGCAGTATTTT. V usage is TRBV19 and J usage is TRBJ2-3; D perhaps matches TRBD1 (5 bases). V gave up 4 bases and J gave up 6 bases, with 17 bases separating them. The CDR3 is 15 amino acids. Germline loops: CDR1 LNHDA, CDR2 SQIVND (reference sequence).

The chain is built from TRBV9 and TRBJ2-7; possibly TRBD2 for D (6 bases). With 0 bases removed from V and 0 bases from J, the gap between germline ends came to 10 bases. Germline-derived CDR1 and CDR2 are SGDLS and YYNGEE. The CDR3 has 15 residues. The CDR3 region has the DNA TGTGCCAGCAGCGTAGAGGATAGCGGCTCCTACGAGCAGTACTTC. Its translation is CASSVEDSGSYEQYF.

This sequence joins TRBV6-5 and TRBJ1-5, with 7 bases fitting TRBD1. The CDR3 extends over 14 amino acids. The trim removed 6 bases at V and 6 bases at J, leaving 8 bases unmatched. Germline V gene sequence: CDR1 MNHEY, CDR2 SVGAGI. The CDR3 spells CASSPQGKGQPQHF. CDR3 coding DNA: TGTGCCAGCAGCCCACAGGGGAAGGGTCAGCCCCAGCATTTT.

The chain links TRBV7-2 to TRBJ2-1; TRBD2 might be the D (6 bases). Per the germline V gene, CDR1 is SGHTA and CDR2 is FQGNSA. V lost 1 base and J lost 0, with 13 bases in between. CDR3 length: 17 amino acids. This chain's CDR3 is CASSLGGSGSSYNEQFF. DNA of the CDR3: TGTGCCAGCAGCTTAGGGGGCTCCGGGAGCTCCTACAATGAGCAGTTCTTC.

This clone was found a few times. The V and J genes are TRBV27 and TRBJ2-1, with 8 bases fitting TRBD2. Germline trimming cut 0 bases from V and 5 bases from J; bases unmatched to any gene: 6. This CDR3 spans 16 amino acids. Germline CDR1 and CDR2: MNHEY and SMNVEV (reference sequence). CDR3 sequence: CASSLSGTRPNNEQFF. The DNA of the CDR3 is TGTGCCAGCAGTTTATCCGGGACTAGGCCCAACAATGAGCAGTTCTTC.

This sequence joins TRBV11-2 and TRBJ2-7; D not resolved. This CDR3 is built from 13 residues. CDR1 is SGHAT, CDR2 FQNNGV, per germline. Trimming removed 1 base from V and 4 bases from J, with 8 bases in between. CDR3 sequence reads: CASSLGRAYEQYF. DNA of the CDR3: TGTGCCAGCAGCTTAGGTCGCGCATACGAGCAGTACTTC.

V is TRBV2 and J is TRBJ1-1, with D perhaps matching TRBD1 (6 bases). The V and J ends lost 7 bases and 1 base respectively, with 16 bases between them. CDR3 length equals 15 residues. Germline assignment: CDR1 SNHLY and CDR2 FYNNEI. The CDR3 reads CASKKGGASNTEAFF. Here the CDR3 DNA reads TGTGCCAGCAAAAAGGGGGGGGCCTCGAACACTGAAGCTTTCTTT.

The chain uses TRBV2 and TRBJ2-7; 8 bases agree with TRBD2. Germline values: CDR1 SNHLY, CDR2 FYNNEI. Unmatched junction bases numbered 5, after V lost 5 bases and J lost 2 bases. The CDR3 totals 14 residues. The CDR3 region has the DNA TGTGCCAGCAGTTATAGCGGGGACGCCTACGAGCAGTACTTC. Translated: CASSYSGDAYEQYF.

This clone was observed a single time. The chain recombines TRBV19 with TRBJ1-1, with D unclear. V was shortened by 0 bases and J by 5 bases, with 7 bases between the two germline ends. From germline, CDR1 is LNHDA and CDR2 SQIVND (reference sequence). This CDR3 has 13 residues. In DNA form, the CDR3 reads TGTGCCAGTAGTATAGACCCGGGGACTGAAGCTTTCTTT. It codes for CASSIDPGTEAFF.

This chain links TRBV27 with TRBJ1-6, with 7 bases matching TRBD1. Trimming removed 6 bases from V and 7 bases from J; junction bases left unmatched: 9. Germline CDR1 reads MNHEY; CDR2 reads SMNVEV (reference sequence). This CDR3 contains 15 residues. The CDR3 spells CASRQDRARNSPLHF. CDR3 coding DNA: TGTGCCAGCAGACAAGACAGGGCGCGGAATTCACCCCTCCACTTT.

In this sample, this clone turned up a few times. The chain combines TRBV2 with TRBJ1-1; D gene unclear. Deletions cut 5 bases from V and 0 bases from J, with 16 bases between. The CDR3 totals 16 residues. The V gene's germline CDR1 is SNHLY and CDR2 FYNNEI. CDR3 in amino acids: CASSRRGSAMNTEAFF. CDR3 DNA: TGTGCCAGCAGTCGGAGAGGGTCTGCCATGAACACTGAAGCTTTCTTT.

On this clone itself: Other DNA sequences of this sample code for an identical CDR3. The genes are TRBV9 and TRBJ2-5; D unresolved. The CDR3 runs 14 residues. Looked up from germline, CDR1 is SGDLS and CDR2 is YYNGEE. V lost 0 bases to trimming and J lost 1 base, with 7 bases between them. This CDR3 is CASSVGSVQETQYF. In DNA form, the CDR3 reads TGTGCCAGCAGCGTAGGTTCAGTCCAAGAGACCCAGTACTTC.

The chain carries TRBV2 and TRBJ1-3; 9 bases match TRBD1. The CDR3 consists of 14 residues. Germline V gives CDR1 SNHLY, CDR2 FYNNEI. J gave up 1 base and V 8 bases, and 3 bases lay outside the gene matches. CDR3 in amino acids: CASGQGTSGNTIYF. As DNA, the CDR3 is TGTGCCAGCGGACAGGGGACTTCTGGAAACACCATATATTTT.

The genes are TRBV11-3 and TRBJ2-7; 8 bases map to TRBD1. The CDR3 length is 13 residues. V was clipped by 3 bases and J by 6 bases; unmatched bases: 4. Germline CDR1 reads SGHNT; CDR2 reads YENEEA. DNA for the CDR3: TGTGCCAGCAGCTTGGGACAGGCCACCGAGCAGTACTTC. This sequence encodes CASSLGQATEQYF.

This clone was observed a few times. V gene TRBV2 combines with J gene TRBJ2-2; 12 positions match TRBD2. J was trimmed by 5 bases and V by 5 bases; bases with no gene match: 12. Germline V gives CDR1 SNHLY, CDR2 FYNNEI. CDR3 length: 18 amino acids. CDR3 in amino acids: CASSTASGRADWTGELFF. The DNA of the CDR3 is TGTGCCAGCAGTACGGCTAGCGGGAGGGCAGATTGGACCGGGGAGCTGTTTTTT. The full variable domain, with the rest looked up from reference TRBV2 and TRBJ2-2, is EPEVTQTPSHQVTQMGQEVILRCVPISNHLYFYWYRQILGQKVEFLVSFYNNEISEKSEIFDDQFSVERPDGSNFTLKIRSTKLEDSAMYFCASSTASGRADWTGELFFGEGSRLTVL.

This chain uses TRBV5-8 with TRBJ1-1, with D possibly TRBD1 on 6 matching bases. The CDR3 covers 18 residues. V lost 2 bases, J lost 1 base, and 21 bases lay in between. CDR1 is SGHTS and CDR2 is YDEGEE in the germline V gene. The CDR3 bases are TGTGCCAGCAGCTTTCCTGGCAGGGGCCTTAATAGGAACACTGAAGCTTTCTTT. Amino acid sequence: CASSFPGRGLNRNTEAFF.

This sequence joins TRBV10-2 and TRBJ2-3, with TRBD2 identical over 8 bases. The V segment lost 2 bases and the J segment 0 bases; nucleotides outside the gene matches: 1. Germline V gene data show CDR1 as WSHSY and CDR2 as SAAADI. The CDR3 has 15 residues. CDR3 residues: CASSESGSSTDTQYF. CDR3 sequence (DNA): TGCGCCAGCAGTGAGAGCGGGAGCAGCACAGATACGCAGTATTTT.

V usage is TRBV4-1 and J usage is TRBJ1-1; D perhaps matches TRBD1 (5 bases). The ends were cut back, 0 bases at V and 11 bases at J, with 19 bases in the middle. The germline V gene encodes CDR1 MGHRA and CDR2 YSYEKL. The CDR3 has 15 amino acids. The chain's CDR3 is CASSQDFEPGKGAFF. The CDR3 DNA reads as TGCGCCAGCAGCCAAGATTTCGAGCCAGGAAAGGGGGCTTTCTTT.

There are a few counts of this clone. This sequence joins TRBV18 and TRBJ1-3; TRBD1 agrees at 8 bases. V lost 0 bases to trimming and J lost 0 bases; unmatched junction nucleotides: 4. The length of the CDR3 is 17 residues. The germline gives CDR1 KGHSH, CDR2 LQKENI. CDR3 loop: CASSPPAGQDSGNTIYF. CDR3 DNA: TGTGCCAGCTCACCACCGGCGGGACAGGACTCTGGAAACACCATATATTTT.